A single sample is the source of the 2 T cell receptor beta chains below, sequenced in a study of blood T cells in healthy people across ages (dated by TCRdb to about 2015). The library relied on 5' RACE. TCRdb records Illumina HiSeq 2500 as the sequencer. A second PCR of roughly 7 to 11 cycles was performed with a sample-barcoded 5' primer and a J-beta primer mix. In TCRdb, the public reads were trimmed at Q25 with fastp and aligned with MiXCR, with productive beta chains retained. Duplicate CDR3 protein sequences are folded into a single record with the most common DNA and genes. The sample table contains about 970,000 distinct CDR3 sequences; only one count was recorded for roughly half of them. The ten largest account for about 22% of the sample. What was sequenced was blood. The receptors were sampled from a woman aged 60-75 years in good health.

This clonotype was counted between two and nine times. This sequence joins TRBV4-1 and TRBJ2-1; TRBD2 agrees at 8 bases. This CDR3 region has 19 residues. With V trimmed by 0 bases and J by 0 bases, 10 bases remained unmatched. Germline CDR1 MGHRA, CDR2 YSYEKL. The CDR3 sequence is CASSQDGLAGSSSYNEQFF. CDR3 nucleotide sequence: TGCGCCAGCAGCCAAGATGGCCTAGCGGGTTCTAGCTCCTACAATGAGCAGTTCTTC.

V is TRBV7-2 and J is TRBJ2-4; TRBD2 might be the D (6 bases). Per the germline V gene, CDR1 is SGHTA and CDR2 is FQGNSA. The CDR3 is 13 amino acids. With 3 bases removed from V and 13 bases from J, the gap between germline ends came to 16 bases. The CDR3 sequence is CASSFSGSGEQYF. CDR3 coding DNA: TGTGCCAGCAGCTTTAGCGGTTCGGGAGAGCAGTACTTC.